These T cell receptor beta chains were read from a single sample in a study of T cell responses to AZD1222 COVID-19 vaccine. Some clones are missing from TCRdb's copy, which holds only in-frame ones; the method was immunoSEQ multiplex PCR. The sample consists of 120,000 to 150,000 clones, about nine tenths of them appearing once. Sample: peripheral blood, taken on day 0 of AZD1222 vaccination. The receptors were gathered from an adult in good health. Both conserved end residues are part of each CDR3. Fields, in order: V gene, clone size, J gene, D gene, CDR3 protein, CDR3 DNA. A D gene is named only where the DNA matches it firmly. Clone size is shown for a subset of rows, as once, few, many or a class of expanded clone.

V gene: TRBV6-6
clone size: NA
J gene: TRBJ2-2
D gene: TRBD2
CDR3 protein: CASRPGLAGNTGELFF
CDR3 DNA: TGTGCCAGCCGTCCAGGACTAGCGGGAAATACCGGGGAGCTGTTTTTT

V gene: TRBV4-1
clone size: NA
J gene: TRBJ2-3
D gene: TRBD2
CDR3 protein: CASTLGLAGTDTQYF
CDR3 DNA: TGCGCCAGCACCCTGGGACTAGCGGGCACAGATACGCAGTATTTT

V gene: TRBV5-1
clone size: NA
J gene: TRBJ2-1
D gene: NA
CDR3 protein: CASSLIGRWNSYNEQFF
CDR3 DNA: TGCGCCAGCAGCTTGATTGGCAGGTGGAACTCCTACAATGAGCAGTTCTTC

V gene: TRBV6-1
clone size: NA
J gene: TRBJ1-6
D gene: TRBD1
CDR3 protein: CASSEAGQGSSPLHF
CDR3 DNA: TGTGCCAGCAGTGAAGCGGGACAGGGCTCTTCACCCCTCCACTTT

V gene: TRBV21-1
clone size: NA
J gene: TRBJ2-1
D gene: NA
CDR3 protein: CASSPGQGNNEQFF
CDR3 DNA: TGTGCCAGCAGCCCGGGACAGGGTAACAATGAGCAGTTCTTC

V gene: TRBV6-6
clone size: NA
J gene: TRBJ1-2
D gene: TRBD1
CDR3 protein: CASSSTGGNYGYTF
CDR3 DNA: TGTGCCAGCAGTTCTACAGGGGGCAACTATGGCTACACCTTC

V gene: TRBV2
clone size: NA
J gene: TRBJ1-2
D gene: NA
CDR3 protein: CASRWGGGYTF
CDR3 DNA: TGTGCCAGCAGGTGGGGGGGCGGCTACACCTTC

V gene: TRBV24-1
clone size: NA
J gene: TRBJ2-1
D gene: TRBD1
CDR3 protein: CATSDAGQGADEQFF
CDR3 DNA: TGTGCCACCAGTGATGCCGGACAGGGGGCCGATGAGCAGTTCTTC

V gene: TRBV2
clone size: NA
J gene: TRBJ2-7
D gene: TRBD2
CDR3 protein: CASASGGSYEQYF
CDR3 DNA: TGTGCCAGTGCTAGCGGGGGCTCCTACGAGCAGTACTTC

V gene: TRBV5-1
clone size: NA
J gene: TRBJ2-3
D gene: NA
CDR3 protein: CASSFDPAAHADTQYF
CDR3 DNA: TGCGCCAGCAGCTTCGATCCTGCCGCACATGCAGATACGCAGTATTTT

V gene: TRBV19
clone size: NA
J gene: TRBJ1-3
D gene: NA
CDR3 protein: CASSIGGPYSGNTIYF
CDR3 DNA: TGTGCCAGTAGTATAGGGGGCCCCTACTCTGGAAACACCATATATTTT

V gene: TRBV6-2/TRBV6-3
clone size: NA
J gene: TRBJ2-7
D gene: TRBD2
CDR3 protein: CASSYELAGGVEQYF
CDR3 DNA: TGTGCCAGCAGTTACGAACTTGCGGGAGGTGTCGAGCAGTACTTC

V gene: TRBV12-5
clone size: NA
J gene: TRBJ1-4
D gene: NA
CDR3 protein: CASGFILKGVRTNEKLFF
CDR3 DNA: TGTGCTAGTGGTTTTATTCTTAAGGGCGTCAGGACTAATGAAAAACTGTTTTTT

V gene: TRBV10-3
clone size: NA
J gene: TRBJ1-1
D gene: TRBD1
CDR3 protein: CAISADRGEAFF
CDR3 DNA: TGTGCCATCAGTGCAGACAGGGGTGAAGCTTTCTTT

V gene: TRBV18
clone size: NA
J gene: TRBJ1-6
D gene: TRBD1
CDR3 protein: CASSPMRQGANSPLHF
CDR3 DNA: TGTGCCAGCTCACCAATGCGACAGGGGGCGAATTCACCCCTCCACTTT

V gene: TRBV12-3/TRBV12-4
clone size: NA
J gene: TRBJ1-2
D gene: NA
CDR3 protein: CASSQGDYGYTF
CDR3 DNA: TGTGCCAGCAGTCAGGGTGACTATGGCTACACCTTC

V gene: TRBV19
clone size: NA
J gene: TRBJ1-4
D gene: NA
CDR3 protein: CASTGEEGEKLFF
CDR3 DNA: TGTGCCAGTACCGGGGAGGAAGGGGAAAAACTGTTTTTT

V gene: TRBV10-2
clone size: NA
J gene: TRBJ2-7
D gene: TRBD2
CDR3 protein: CASRASGSPNEQYF
CDR3 DNA: TGCGCCAGCAGGGCTAGCGGGAGTCCCAACGAGCAGTACTTC

V gene: TRBV11-2
clone size: NA
J gene: TRBJ2-5
D gene: NA
CDR3 protein: CASSLGRTGTQYF
CDR3 DNA: TGTGCCAGCAGCTTAGGGAGAACGGGGACCCAGTACTTC

V gene: TRBV4-2
clone size: once
J gene: TRBJ2-2
D gene: NA
CDR3 protein: CASSQDAGIGELFF
CDR3 DNA: TGTGCCAGCAGCCAAGACGCAGGAATCGGGGAGCTGTTTTTT

V gene: TRBV13
clone size: NA
J gene: TRBJ2-7
D gene: NA
CDR3 protein: CASSRDRTYEQYF
CDR3 DNA: TGTGCCAGCAGTCGGGACCGAACCTACGAGCAGTACTTC

V gene: TRBV7-6
clone size: NA
J gene: TRBJ1-5
D gene: TRBD1
CDR3 protein: CASSPTSKGAQGQPQHF
CDR3 DNA: TGTGCCAGCAGCCCAACTTCTAAGGGGGCCCAAGGTCAGCCCCAGCATTTT

V gene: TRBV3-1/TRBV3-2
clone size: NA
J gene: TRBJ2-1
D gene: NA
CDR3 protein: CASSPPRGGSKQQFF
CDR3 DNA: TGTGCCAGCAGCCCCCCAAGGGGGGGATCTAAGCAGCAGTTCTTC

V gene: TRBV25-1
clone size: NA
J gene: TRBJ1-1
D gene: NA
CDR3 protein: CASRGGTEAFF
CDR3 DNA: TGTGCCAGCAGGGGTGGGACTGAAGCTTTCTTT

V gene: TRBV11-3
clone size: NA
J gene: TRBJ2-5
D gene: NA
CDR3 protein: CASSLWGPAETQYF
CDR3 DNA: TGTGCCAGCAGCTTATGGGGGCCGGCAGAGACCCAGTACTTC

V gene: TRBV11-1
clone size: NA
J gene: TRBJ1-4
D gene: NA
CDR3 protein: CASSQGFFEKLFF
CDR3 DNA: TGTGCCAGCAGCCAAGGGTTCTTTGAAAAACTGTTTTTT

V gene: TRBV5-1
clone size: NA
J gene: TRBJ2-7
D gene: NA
CDR3 protein: CASSLEVLTAGEQYF
CDR3 DNA: TGCGCCAGCAGCTTGGAGGTTTTAACAGCAGGTGAGCAGTACTTC

V gene: TRBV19
clone size: NA
J gene: TRBJ2-5
D gene: NA
CDR3 protein: CASSIDQETQYF
CDR3 DNA: TGTGCCAGTAGTATAGACCAAGAGACCCAGTACTTC

V gene: TRBV9
clone size: NA
J gene: TRBJ1-1
D gene: NA
CDR3 protein: CASSVGASELDTEAFF
CDR3 DNA: TGTGCCAGCAGCGTAGGGGCGTCGGAGCTGGACACTGAAGCTTTCTTT

V gene: TRBV18
clone size: NA
J gene: TRBJ1-2
D gene: TRBD1
CDR3 protein: CASSPASGTGRNGYTF
CDR3 DNA: TGTGCCAGCTCACCTGCCTCCGGGACAGGGAGAAATGGCTACACCTTC

V gene: TRBV9
clone size: NA
J gene: TRBJ1-2
D gene: NA
CDR3 protein: CASSARQSRSYGYTF
CDR3 DNA: TGTGCCAGCAGCGCCCGACAGAGCCGGTCCTATGGCTACACCTTC

V gene: TRBV6-6
clone size: NA
J gene: TRBJ2-2
D gene: NA
CDR3 protein: CASKDGGRGTGELFF
CDR3 DNA: TGTGCCAGCAAAGACGGTGGGAGAGGGACCGGGGAGCTGTTTTTT

V gene: TRBV3-1/TRBV3-2
clone size: once
J gene: TRBJ2-5
D gene: NA
CDR3 protein: CASSPLSVAQETQYF
CDR3 DNA: TGTGCCAGCAGCCCCCTTTCTGTGGCCCAAGAGACCCAGTACTTC

V gene: TRBV29-1
clone size: NA
J gene: TRBJ2-3
D gene: TRBD1
CDR3 protein: CSVWMDRGPDTQYF
CDR3 DNA: TGCAGCGTTTGGATGGACAGGGGCCCAGATACGCAGTATTTT

V gene: TRBV19
clone size: NA
J gene: TRBJ1-5
D gene: NA
CDR3 protein: CASEPEAVGVNQPQHF
CDR3 DNA: TGTGCCAGTGAGCCCGAAGCGGTAGGGGTCAATCAGCCCCAGCATTTT

V gene: TRBV27
clone size: NA
J gene: TRBJ1-1
D gene: NA
CDR3 protein: CASSLGRGRGTEAFF
CDR3 DNA: TGTGCCAGCAGTTTAGGGAGGGGACGGGGCACTGAAGCTTTCTTT

V gene: TRBV5-4
clone size: NA
J gene: TRBJ2-1
D gene: TRBD2
CDR3 protein: CASSLEVGGRDYNEQFF
CDR3 DNA: TGTGCCAGCAGCTTGGAGGTGGGCGGGAGAGATTACAATGAGCAGTTCTTC

V gene: TRBV19
clone size: NA
J gene: TRBJ2-2
D gene: NA
CDR3 protein: CASSPRTPGELFF
CDR3 DNA: TGTGCCAGTAGTCCCAGAACCCCCGGGGAGCTGTTTTTT

V gene: TRBV6-6
clone size: NA
J gene: TRBJ1-1
D gene: TRBD1
CDR3 protein: CASTPRTGLWSTEAFF
CDR3 DNA: TGTGCCAGCACCCCCAGGACAGGGCTATGGAGCACTGAAGCTTTCTTT

V gene: TRBV29-1
clone size: NA
J gene: TRBJ2-3
D gene: NA
CDR3 protein: CSVSWGPQSTDTQYF
CDR3 DNA: TGCAGCGTCTCATGGGGCCCACAGAGCACAGATACGCAGTATTTT

V gene: TRBV6-5
clone size: NA
J gene: TRBJ1-3
D gene: NA
CDR3 protein: CASNPQGSYNTIYF
CDR3 DNA: TGTGCCAGTAACCCCCAGGGGTCTTACAACACCATATATTTT

V gene: TRBV5-4
clone size: NA
J gene: TRBJ2-3
D gene: NA
CDR3 protein: CASSLPSQSTDTQYF
CDR3 DNA: TGTGCCAGCAGCTTGCCCTCGCAAAGCACAGATACGCAGTATTTT

V gene: TRBV18
clone size: NA
J gene: TRBJ2-1
D gene: NA
CDR3 protein: CASSYYPTGDEQFF
CDR3 DNA: TGTGCCAGCTCATATTACCCGACGGGAGATGAGCAGTTCTTC

V gene: TRBV7-9
clone size: many
J gene: TRBJ2-4
D gene: NA
CDR3 protein: CAGHDGRPGNIQYF
CDR3 DNA: TGTGCCGGACACGACGGCCGGCCCGGGAACATTCAGTACTTC

V gene: TRBV25-1
clone size: NA
J gene: TRBJ2-3
D gene: TRBD2
CDR3 protein: CASSDPSGASTDTQYF
CDR3 DNA: TGTGCCAGCAGTGACCCCAGCGGGGCTAGCACAGATACGCAGTATTTT

V gene: TRBV9
clone size: NA
J gene: TRBJ1-1
D gene: NA
CDR3 protein: CASSVADPNTEAFF
CDR3 DNA: TGTGCCAGCAGCGTAGCAGACCCGAACACTGAAGCTTTCTTT

V gene: TRBV7-9
clone size: once
J gene: TRBJ1-6
D gene: TRBD1
CDR3 protein: CASSTRTGTNSPLHF
CDR3 DNA: TGTGCCAGCAGCACCAGGACAGGGACAAATTCACCCCTCCACTTT

V gene: TRBV12-5
clone size: NA
J gene: TRBJ2-2
D gene: NA
CDR3 protein: CASGLRSATGELFF
CDR3 DNA: TGTGCTAGTGGTTTGAGGTCAGCGACCGGGGAGCTGTTTTTT

V gene: TRBV4-1
clone size: NA
J gene: TRBJ2-3
D gene: NA
CDR3 protein: CASSQILRSDTDTQYF
CDR3 DNA: TGCGCCAGCAGCCAAATTTTGCGAAGCGACACAGATACGCAGTATTTT

V gene: TRBV5-4
clone size: NA
J gene: TRBJ2-6
D gene: NA
CDR3 protein: CASSLRNSGANVLTF
CDR3 DNA: TGTGCCAGCAGCTTACGAAACTCTGGGGCCAACGTCCTGACTTTC

V gene: TRBV6-6
clone size: once
J gene: TRBJ2-1
D gene: NA
CDR3 protein: CASSLYNEQFF
CDR3 DNA: TGTGCCAGCAGTCTATACAATGAGCAGTTCTTC

V gene: TRBV10-3
clone size: NA
J gene: TRBJ2-3
D gene: TRBD1
CDR3 protein: CAISESTGQGATDTQYF
CDR3 DNA: TGTGCCATCAGTGAGTCTACAGGACAGGGGGCCACAGATACGCAGTATTTT

V gene: TRBV7-8
clone size: NA
J gene: TRBJ2-7
D gene: TRBD2
CDR3 protein: CASSLARSSGLPSYEQYF
CDR3 DNA: TGTGCCAGCAGCTTAGCGCGGTCATCGGGACTACCCTCCTACGAGCAGTACTTC

V gene: TRBV29-1
clone size: once
J gene: TRBJ1-5
D gene: NA
CDR3 protein: CSVTTGGFYQPQHF
CDR3 DNA: TGCAGCGTGACCACTGGGGGTTTCTATCAGCCCCAGCATTTT

V gene: TRBV2
clone size: NA
J gene: TRBJ1-2
D gene: NA
CDR3 protein: CASTPESGNYGYTF
CDR3 DNA: TGTGCCAGCACCCCTGAGAGTGGGAACTATGGCTACACCTTC